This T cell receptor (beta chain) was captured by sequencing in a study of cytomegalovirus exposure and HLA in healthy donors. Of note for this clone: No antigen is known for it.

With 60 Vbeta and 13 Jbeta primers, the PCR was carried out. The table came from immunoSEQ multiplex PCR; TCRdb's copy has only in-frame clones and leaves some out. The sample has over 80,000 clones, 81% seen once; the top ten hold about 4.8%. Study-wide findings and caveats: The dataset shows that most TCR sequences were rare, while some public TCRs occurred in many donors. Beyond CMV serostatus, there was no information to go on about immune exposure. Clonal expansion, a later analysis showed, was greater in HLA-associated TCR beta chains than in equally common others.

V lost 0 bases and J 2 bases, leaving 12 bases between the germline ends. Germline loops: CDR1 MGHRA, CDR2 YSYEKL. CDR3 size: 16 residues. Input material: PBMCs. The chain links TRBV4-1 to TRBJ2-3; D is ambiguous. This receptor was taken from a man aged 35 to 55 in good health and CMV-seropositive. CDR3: CASSQEASLVTDTQYF. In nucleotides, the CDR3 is TGCGCCAGCAGCCAAGAGGCTAGTTTGGTCACAGATACGCAGTATTTT.